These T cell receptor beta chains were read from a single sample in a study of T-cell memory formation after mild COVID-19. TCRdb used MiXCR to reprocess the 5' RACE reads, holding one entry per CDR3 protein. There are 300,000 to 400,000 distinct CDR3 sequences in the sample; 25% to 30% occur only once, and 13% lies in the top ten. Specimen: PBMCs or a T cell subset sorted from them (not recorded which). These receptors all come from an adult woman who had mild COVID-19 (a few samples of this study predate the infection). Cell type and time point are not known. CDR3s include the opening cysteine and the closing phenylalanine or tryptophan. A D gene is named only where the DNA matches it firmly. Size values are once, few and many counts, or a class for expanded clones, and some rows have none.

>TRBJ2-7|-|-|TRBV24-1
CATSDPGIPYEQYF
TGTGCCACCAGTGATCCCGGGATTCCCTACGAGCAGTACTTC
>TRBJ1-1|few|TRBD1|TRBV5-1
CASSWETGDAFF
TGCGCCAGCAGCTGGGAGACAGGGGATGCTTTCTTT
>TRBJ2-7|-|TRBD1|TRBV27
CASSLPGTGVYEQYF
TGTGCCAGCAGTTTACCCGGGACAGGGGTGTACGAGCAGTACTTC
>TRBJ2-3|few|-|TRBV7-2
CASSLRSGASTDTQYF
TGTGCCAGCAGCTTAAGGTCGGGAGCTAGCACAGATACGCAGTATTTT
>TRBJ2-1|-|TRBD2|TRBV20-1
CSAEWWGGYNEQFF
TGCAGTGCGGAGTGGTGGGGGGGTTACAATGAGCAGTTCTTC
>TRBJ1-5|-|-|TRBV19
CASSMDSNSNQPQHF
TGTGCCAGTAGTATGGACAGCAATAGCAATCAGCCCCAGCATTTT
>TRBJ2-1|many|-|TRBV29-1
CSVGTAIEQFF
TGCAGCGTTGGGACAGCGATTGAGCAGTTCTTC
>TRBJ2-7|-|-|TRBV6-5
CASSYSGRGTYEQYF
TGTGCCAGCAGTTACTCAGGGCGGGGAACCTACGAGCAGTACTTC
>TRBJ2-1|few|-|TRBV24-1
CATIEPGYKVNEQFF
TGTGCCACCATAGAACCGGGTTACAAGGTGAATGAGCAGTTCTTC
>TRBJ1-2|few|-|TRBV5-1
CASSESGTNYGYTF
TGCGCCAGCAGCGAAAGCGGTACTAACTATGGCTACACCTTC
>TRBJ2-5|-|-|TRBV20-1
CSARDPGVQETQYF
TGCAGTGCTAGAGATCCGGGGGTCCAAGAGACCCAGTACTTC
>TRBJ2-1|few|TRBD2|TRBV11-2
CASSPRTSGYSYNEQFF
TGTGCCAGCAGCCCACGGACTAGCGGTTACTCCTACAATGAGCAGTTCTTC
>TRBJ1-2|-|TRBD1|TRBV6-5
CASSYGTGNYGYTF
TGTGCCAGCAGTTATGGGACAGGGAACTATGGCTACACCTTC
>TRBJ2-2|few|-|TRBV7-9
CASRKRRRDTGELFF
TGTGCCAGCAGGAAGAGGCGGAGGGACACCGGGGAGCTGTTTTTT
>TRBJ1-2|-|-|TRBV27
CASSFGQTDYGYTF
TGTGCCAGCAGTTTCGGACAGACCGACTATGGCTACACCTTC
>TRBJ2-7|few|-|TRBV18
CASSPWDFQAYEQYF
TGTGCCAGCTCACCCTGGGACTTCCAGGCCTACGAGCAGTACTTC
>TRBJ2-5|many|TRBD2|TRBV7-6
CASSLGGRGLAETQYF
TGTGCCAGCAGCTTAGGTGGAAGAGGACTAGCCGAGACCCAGTACTTC
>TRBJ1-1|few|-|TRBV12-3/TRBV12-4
CASSSYSAAEAFF
TGTGCCAGCAGTTCGTACTCTGCAGCTGAAGCTTTCTTT
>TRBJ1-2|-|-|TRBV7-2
CASSFVSSYGYTF
TGTGCCAGCAGCTTTGTCAGCTCCTATGGCTACACCTTC
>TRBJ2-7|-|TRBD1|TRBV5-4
CASSFPGQSSYEQYF
TGTGCCAGCAGCTTCCCGGGACAGAGCTCCTACGAGCAGTACTTC
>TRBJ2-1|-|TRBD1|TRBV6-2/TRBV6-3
CASIARDRVSNEQFF
TGTGCCAGCATTGCCCGGGACAGGGTAAGCAATGAGCAGTTCTTC
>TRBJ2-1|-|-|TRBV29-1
CSVEHSNEQFF
TGCAGCGTTGAACACTCCAATGAGCAGTTCTTC
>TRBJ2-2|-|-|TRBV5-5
CASSLGDGELFF
TGTGCCAGCAGCTTGGGGGACGGGGAGCTGTTTTTT
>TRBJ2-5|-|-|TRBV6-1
CASSDGGETQYF
TGTGCCAGCAGTGATGGGGGTGAGACCCAGTACTTC
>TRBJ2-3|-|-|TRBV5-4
CASSGRSGADTQYF
TGTGCCAGCAGCGGGAGGTCTGGGGCAGATACGCAGTATTTT
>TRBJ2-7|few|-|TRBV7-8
CASSHGPGAESYEQYF
TGTGCCAGCAGCCACGGCCCAGGGGCGGAAAGCTACGAGCAGTACTTC
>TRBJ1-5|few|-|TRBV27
CASSLSSGVGNQPQHF
TGTGCCAGCAGCCTATCCTCAGGGGTCGGGAATCAGCCCCAGCATTTT